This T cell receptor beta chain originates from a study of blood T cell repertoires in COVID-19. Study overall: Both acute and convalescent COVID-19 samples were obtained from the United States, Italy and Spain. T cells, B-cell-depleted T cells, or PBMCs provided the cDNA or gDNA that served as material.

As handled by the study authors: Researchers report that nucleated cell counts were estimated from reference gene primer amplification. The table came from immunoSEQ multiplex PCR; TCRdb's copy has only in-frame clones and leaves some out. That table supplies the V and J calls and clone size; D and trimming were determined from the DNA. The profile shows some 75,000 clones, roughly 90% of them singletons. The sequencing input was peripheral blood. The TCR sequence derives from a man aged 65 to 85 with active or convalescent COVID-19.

The CDR3 DNA sequence: TGTGCCATCAGTGGACAGGGGCAAGAGACCCAGTACTTC. It yields the protein CAISGQGQETQYF. This sequence joins TRBV10-3 and TRBJ2-5; 8 bases are shared with TRBD1. V gave up 4 bases and J gave up 2 bases; unmatched junction bases: 0. This CDR3 is built from 13 residues. The germline V gene has CDR1 ENHRY and CDR2 SYGVKD.